This T cell receptor (beta chain) was profiled in a study of blood T cell repertoires in COVID-19. J gave up 1 base and V 3 bases, and 7 bases lay outside the gene matches. The CDR3 has 16 amino acids. Germline values: CDR1 KGHSH, CDR2 LQKENI. In the source study's methods: Reference gene primer amplification gave nucleated cell count estimates. TCRdb keeps only in-frame clones here, not all; method: immunoSEQ multiplex PCR. The V and J calls and clone size were taken over from that table, and D and trimming were inferred from the DNA. The sample shows 20,000 to 30,000 clones, approximately 81% of them seen only once.

The chain has TRBV18 and TRBJ1-1; 8 bases are a match to TRBD1. Sample: peripheral blood. This receptor was taken from an older man with acute or convalescent COVID-19. CDR3 sequence: CASSPSPGTGNTEAFF. CDR3 nucleotide sequence: TGTGCCAGCTCACCGAGTCCCGGGACAGGGAACACTGAAGCTTTCTTT.